This T cell receptor (beta chain) was observed in a study of blood T cell repertoires in COVID-19. This table comes from immunoSEQ multiplex PCR, and its TCRdb copy is limited to in-frame clones, with some not included. The sample includes more than 200,000 clones, around 86% of them seen just once. Germline CDR1 reads MNHEY; CDR2 reads SVGAGI. The CDR3 has 15 residues. V lost 6 bases and J lost 2; bases outside the gene matches: 7. Living in about two dozen US areas, the participants were between 18 and 89 years of age. Researchers sorted participants into cohorts using their self-reported clinical history. Symptom resolution, clearance, or two negative PCRs marked the recovered donors of Cohort 3.

The origin of this receptor is a woman aged 50 to 60 who had recovered from COVID-19. J is TRBJ2-3 and V is TRBV6-5; 8 nucleotides match TRBD2. Sequencing was performed on PBMCs or T cells enriched from blood (not recorded which). CDR3 DNA: TGTGCCAGCAGGGATAGCGGGAAGGACACAGATACGCAGTATTTT. Translation: CASRDSGKDTDTQYF.